This entry concerns a single TCR beta chain. The antigen is undetermined. This entry belongs to a study of cytomegalovirus exposure and HLA in healthy donors. The study, taken as a whole, reports: A link between a missense DCLRE1C variant and TCR beta V- and J-gene trimming emerged from a later analysis. In a later analysis, HLA-associated beta chains showed higher expansion and lower generation probabilities than comparable chains.

In the PCR, 60 Vbeta and 13 Jbeta primers were used. Per the original methods: A later analysis counted 80 million or so unique TCR beta chains, around 12 million shared. Assay used: immunoSEQ multiplex PCR; TCRdb lists only in-frame clones, some missing. That table is the source of V, J and clone size, and D and trimming were worked out from the DNA. The sample lists 150,000 to 200,000 clones; around 77% were seen once. Healthy bone marrow donors supplied every sample. The CDR3 is 15 amino acids. V was clipped by 1 base and J by 1 base, with 11 bases between them. The germline CDR1 and CDR2 sequences are SGHRS and YFSETQ.

The gene calls are TRBV5-1 and TRBJ2-5; perhaps TRBD1 as D (5 bases). The origin of this receptor is a man in his 60s in good health and CMV-seronegative. Sequencing was done on a sample of PBMCs. CDR3 in DNA: TGCGCCAGCAGCTTGAATGCAGGGCCCCAAGAGACCCAGTACTTC. It is translated as CASSLNAGPQETQYF. Using reference TRBV5-1 and TRBJ2-5 for the parts outside the CDR3, the full variable domain is KAGVTQTPRYLIKTRGQQVTLSCSPISGHRSVSWYQQTPGQGLQFLFEYFSETQRNKGNFPGRFSGRQFSNSRSEMNVSTLELGDSALYLCASSLNAGPQETQYFGPGTRLLVL.